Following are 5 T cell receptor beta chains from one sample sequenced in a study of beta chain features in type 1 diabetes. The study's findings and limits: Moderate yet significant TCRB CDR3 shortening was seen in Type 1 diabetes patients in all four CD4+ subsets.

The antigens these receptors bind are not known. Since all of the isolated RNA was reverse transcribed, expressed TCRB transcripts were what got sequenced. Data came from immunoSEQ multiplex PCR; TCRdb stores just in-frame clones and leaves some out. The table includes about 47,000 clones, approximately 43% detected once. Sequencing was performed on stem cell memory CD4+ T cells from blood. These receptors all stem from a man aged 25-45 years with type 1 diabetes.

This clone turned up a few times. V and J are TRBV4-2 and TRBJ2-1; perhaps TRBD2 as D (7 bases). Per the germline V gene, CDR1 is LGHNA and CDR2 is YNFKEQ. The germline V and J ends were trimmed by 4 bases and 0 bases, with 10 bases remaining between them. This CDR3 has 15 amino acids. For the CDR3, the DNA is TGTGCCAGCAGCCCAGGGGACTACTCCTACAATGAGCAGTTCTTC. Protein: CASSPGDYSYNEQFF.

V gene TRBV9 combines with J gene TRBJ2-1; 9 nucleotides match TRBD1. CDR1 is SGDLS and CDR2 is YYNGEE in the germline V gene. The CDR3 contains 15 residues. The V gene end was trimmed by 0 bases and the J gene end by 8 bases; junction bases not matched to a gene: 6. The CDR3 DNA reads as TGTGCCAGCAGCGTAGGGGGACAGGGCTTGGATGAGCAGTTCTTC. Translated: CASSVGGQGLDEQFF.

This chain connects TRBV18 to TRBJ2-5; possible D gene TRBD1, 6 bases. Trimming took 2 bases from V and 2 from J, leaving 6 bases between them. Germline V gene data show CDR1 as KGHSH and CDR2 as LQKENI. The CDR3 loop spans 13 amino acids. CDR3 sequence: CASSPGQQETQYF. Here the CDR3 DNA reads TGTGCCAGCTCACCAGGACAGCAAGAGACCCAGTACTTC.

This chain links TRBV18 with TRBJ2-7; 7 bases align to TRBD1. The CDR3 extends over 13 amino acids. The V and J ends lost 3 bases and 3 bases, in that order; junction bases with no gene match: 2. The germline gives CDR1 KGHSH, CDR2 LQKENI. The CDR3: CASSPGQNYEQYF. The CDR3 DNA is TGTGCCAGCTCACCGGGACAGAACTACGAGCAGTACTTC.

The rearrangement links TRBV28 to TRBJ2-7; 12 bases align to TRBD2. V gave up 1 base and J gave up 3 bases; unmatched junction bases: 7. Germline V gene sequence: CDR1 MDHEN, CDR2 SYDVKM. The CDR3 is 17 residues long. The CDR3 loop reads CASSLFGTSGRSYEQYF. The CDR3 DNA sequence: TGTGCCAGCAGTTTATTCGGGACTAGCGGGCGTAGCTACGAGCAGTACTTC. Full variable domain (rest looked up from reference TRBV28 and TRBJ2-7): DVKVTQSSRYLVKRTGEKVFLECVQDMDHENMFWYRQDPGLGLRLIYFSYDVKMKEKGDIPEGYSVSREKKERFSLILESASTNQTSMYLCASSLFGTSGRSYEQYFGPGTRLTVT.